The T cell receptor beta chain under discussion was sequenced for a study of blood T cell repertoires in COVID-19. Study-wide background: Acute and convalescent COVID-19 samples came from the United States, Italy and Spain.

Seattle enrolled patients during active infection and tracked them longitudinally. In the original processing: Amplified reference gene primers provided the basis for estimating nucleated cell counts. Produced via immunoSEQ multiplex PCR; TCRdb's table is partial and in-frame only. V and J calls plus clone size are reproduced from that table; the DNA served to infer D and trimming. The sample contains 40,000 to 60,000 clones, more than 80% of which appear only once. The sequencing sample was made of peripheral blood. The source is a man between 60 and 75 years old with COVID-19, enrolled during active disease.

The CDR3 DNA reads as TGCGCCAGCAGCTTGGACGGACAGGGCTCTGGAAACACCATATATTTT. Protein: CASSLDGQGSGNTIYF. The rearrangement links TRBV5-1 to TRBJ1-3, with 8 bases matching TRBD1. Trimming cost V 0 bases and J 0 bases; bases outside gene matches: 2. This CDR3 is built from 16 residues. Germline V gene lookup returns CDR1 SGHRS and CDR2 YFSETQ.